This TCR beta chain is drawn from a study of blood T cell repertoires in COVID-19. At the level of the study: COVID-19 samples collected from the United States, Italy and Spain covered acute and convalescent phases. Sources were T cells, B-cell-depleted T cells, or PBMCs; the material itself was cDNA or gDNA.

In the source study's methods: Estimation of nucleated cell counts relied on the amplification of reference gene primers. Produced via immunoSEQ multiplex PCR; TCRdb's table is partial and in-frame only. That table gives V, J and clone size, and the DNA gave D and trimming. The data hold 150,000 or so clones, with 70% to 90% observed a single time. The CDR3 consists of 15 residues. The germline gives CDR1 SGDLS, CDR2 YYNGEE. V trimming: 0 bases; J trimming: 5 bases; junction bases outside the gene matches: 8. Sequencing used peripheral blood. This clonotype originated in a man aged 40-49 years who had recovered from COVID-19. The chain recombines TRBV9 with TRBJ2-7; the match to TRBD2 covers 7 bases. This chain's CDR3 is CASSVGPQRGDEQYF. CDR3 sequence (DNA): TGTGCCAGCAGCGTAGGCCCCCAGCGGGGAGACGAGCAGTACTTC.